Listed below are T cell receptor beta chains from one sample, sequenced in a study of T cell responses to AZD1222 COVID-19 vaccine. Assay: immunoSEQ multiplex PCR; the TCRdb copy retains only in-frame clones and omits some. This table holds approximately 65,000 clones, over 60% found once. The specimen comprised peripheral blood, sampled on day 0 of AZD1222 vaccination. These receptors were taken from an adult in good health. CDR3s leave out the opening cysteine and the closing phenylalanine or tryptophan. The D gene is left open where the match is weak. Clone size is not always given. Where it is, it says once, few, many or a class for expanded clones.

j_call | clone_size | v_call | d_call | cdr3_aa
TRBJ1-2 | - | TRBV7-8 | - | ASSLGGRLNGYT
TRBJ2-3 | - | TRBV11-2 | TRBD2 | ASSFPTSGVPTDTQY
TRBJ2-3 | - | TRBV7-9 | TRBD2 | ASSPSGSLSTDTQY
TRBJ2-6 | - | TRBV6-5 | - | ASSYSKGGVLT
TRBJ2-7 | - | TRBV27 | - | ASSKMGGRDYEQY
TRBJ1-3 | - | TRBV7-8 | - | ASSRGPRGSGNTIY
TRBJ1-2 | few | TRBV4-3 | - | ASSQDRTGPYGYT
TRBJ1-2 | - | TRBV19 | - | ASSMELRGNYGYT
TRBJ2-7 | - | TRBV3-1/TRBV3-2 | - | ASSPGLDGYEQY
TRBJ1-1 | - | TRBV5-1 | - | ASSLAAGFDEAF
TRBJ2-7 | - | TRBV10-3 | - | AISESGYEQY
TRBJ2-7 | - | TRBV6-5 | - | ASSYTGATYEQY
TRBJ2-5 | - | TRBV2 | - | ASSGGGIGETQY
TRBJ2-3 | - | TRBV19 | - | ASRDGDPFRGTDTQY
TRBJ2-1 | once | TRBV27 | TRBD2 | ASSMRGGLGEQF
TRBJ2-7 | once | TRBV3-1/TRBV3-2 | - | ASRFTGYEQY
TRBJ1-1 | - | TRBV4-1 | - | ASSQTEQADTEAF
TRBJ2-7 | - | TRBV5-5 | - | ASSPQGKVYY
TRBJ2-3 | - | TRBV11-2 | TRBD2 | ASSLAGASGALSTDTQY
TRBJ1-5 | - | TRBV7-8 | - | ASSLAQGGSNQPQH
TRBJ2-1 | once | TRBV15 | - | ATSIPGIKNEQF
TRBJ1-2 | few | TRBV7-6 | - | ASSPHWTDADYGYT
TRBJ2-7 | once | TRBV5-6 | TRBD1 | ASSFGTGAYEQY
TRBJ1-1 | - | TRBV19 | - | ATKRGAGDTEAF
TRBJ2-6 | - | TRBV5-6 | TRBD1 | ASSSTGAYISGANVLT
TRBJ1-1 | - | TRBV29-1 | - | SVERARLDTEAF
TRBJ1-5 | - | TRBV21-1 | - | ASSKVSINQPQH
TRBJ2-5 | few | TRBV18 | TRBD1 | ASSPTTGVIETQY
TRBJ2-5 | - | TRBV19 | - | ASSQGQETQY
TRBJ1-4 | - | TRBV25-1 | - | ASSDPGLTEKLF
TRBJ2-7 | - | TRBV7-2 | TRBD2 | ASRGLAAYEQY
TRBJ2-7 | - | TRBV18 | TRBD2 | ASSQGTSDEQY
TRBJ2-2 | - | TRBV18 | - | ASSPSSNTGELF
TRBJ2-7 | - | TRBV5-6 | - | ASNSLGTVSYEQY
TRBJ1-6 | - | TRBV6-1 | - | ASSQSRNSPLH
TRBJ2-5 | - | TRBV18 | TRBD1 | ASTSDRGSETQY
TRBJ2-7 | - | TRBV6-5 | - | ASSYSRGHEQY